In its sample, the clone carrying this T cell receptor (beta chain) was seen many times. Its target is not known. These data come from a study of identical twins. The germline V gene encodes CDR1 DFQATT and CDR2 SNEGSKA (reference sequence). This CDR3 contains 14 residues. Trimming took 6 bases from V and 0 from J; bases not matched to a gene: 4. General study findings and limits: Donors were not followed over many years; analysis was cross-sectional.

TCRdb itself ran the 5' RACE reads through MiXCR, one entry per CDR3 protein. The table shows more than 650,000 distinct CDR3 sequences, with around 6% occurring only once. The TCR originated in a man aged 18 to 30 in good health. The sequenced sample was naive T cells sorted from blood. The chain joins TRBV20-1 to TRBJ2-3; TRBD1 matches 9 bases. The CDR3 DNA is TGCAGTGCGCCCGGACAGGGGAGCACAGATACGCAGTATTTT. It specifies CSAPGQGSTDTQYF.